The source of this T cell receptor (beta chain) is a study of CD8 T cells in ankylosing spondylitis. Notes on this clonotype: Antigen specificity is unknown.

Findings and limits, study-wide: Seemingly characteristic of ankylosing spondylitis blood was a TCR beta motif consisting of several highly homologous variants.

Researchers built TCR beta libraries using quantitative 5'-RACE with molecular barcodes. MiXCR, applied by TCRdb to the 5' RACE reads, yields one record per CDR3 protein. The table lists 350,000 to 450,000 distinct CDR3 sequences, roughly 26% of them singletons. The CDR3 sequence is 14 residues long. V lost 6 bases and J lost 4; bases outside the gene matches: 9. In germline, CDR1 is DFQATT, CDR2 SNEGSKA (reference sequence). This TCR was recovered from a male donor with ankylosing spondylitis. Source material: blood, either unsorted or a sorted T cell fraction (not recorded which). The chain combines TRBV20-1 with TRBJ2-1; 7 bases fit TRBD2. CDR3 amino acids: CSAPGLHIYNEQFF. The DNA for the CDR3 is TGCAGTGCGCCGGGACTACACATTTACAATGAGCAGTTCTTC.